This T cell receptor (beta chain) was documented in a study of T cell repertoires in cytomegalovirus infection. Notes on this clonotype: Its target is not known.

The CDR3 is 10 residues long. Germline CDR1 and CDR2: SNHLY and FYNNEI. V was cut by 10 bases and J by 10 bases, with 11 bases left in between. Whole-study findings and limits: HLA-C-restricted CMV-specific TCR beta clonotypes prevailed in the ex vivo response.

TCRdb analysed the reads with MiXCR anew, one entry per CDR3 protein. The sample gives approximately 990,000 distinct CDR3 sequences, less than 35% of which show up once; around 15% is in the top ten. The rearrangement links TRBV2 to TRBJ2-1; D uncertain. The sample consisted of cultured CD8+ T cells from PBMCs, taken from culture after CMV antigen stimulation. The receptor comes from a human donor in good health (CMV status not recorded). Some clones in this sample may be carry-over from other donors' samples. Here the CDR3 DNA reads TGTGCCACCTCGCAAAGGGAGCAGTTCTTC. It codes for CATSQREQFF.